This note documents a single T cell receptor (beta chain) sequence. Its antigen remains unknown. One end of the junction does not line up with germline, which may come from a read error. The data belong to a study of CD8+ T cells in alopecia areata. Looking at the study overall: Tofacitinib was given for 6 to 18 months, then stopped for 6 months.

Both peripheral blood and punch biopsies of lesional scalp skin were obtained from patients who had alopecia areata. Study results and limitations: Clonality exceeded that of normal scalp in lesional scalp, most notably in alopecia totalis/universalis. Normal skin's resident alphabeta T cells are sequenced alongside lesional scalp T cells.

As the sequencing template, cDNA was produced by extracting RNA and reverse transcribing it. The data were produced by immunoSEQ multiplex PCR, yet TCRdb's version contains in-frame clones alone and is incomplete. The data contain 130,000 to 150,000 clones, 40% to 65% of them singletons. From germline, CDR1 is MGHRA and CDR2 YSYEKL. This CDR3 is built from 12 residues. The source material was CD4+ T cells sorted from blood, sampled at week 0. The sequence was collected from a human donor with alopecia areata. The rearrangement joins TRBV4-1 to TRBJ2-1; D remains ambiguous. DNA of the CDR3: TGCGCCAGCAGCCAAGTCTACAGTGAGCAGTTCTTC. Its protein is CASSQVYSEQFF.